Listed here are 24 T cell receptor beta chains from one sample, sequenced in a study of blood T cell repertoires in COVID-19. The data were produced by immunoSEQ multiplex PCR, yet TCRdb's version contains in-frame clones alone and is incomplete. The sample comprises about 28,000 clones, 75% to 90% of which are singletons, and less than 20% rests with the top ten. Material: peripheral blood. The receptors stem from a man between 65 and 85 years old with active COVID-19.

The chain links TRBV19 to TRBJ1-1; 8 bases align to TRBD1. The V segment lost 7 bases and the J segment 0 bases; nucleotides outside the gene matches: 4. Per germline, CDR1 LNHDA and CDR2 SQIVND (reference sequence). The CDR3 runs to 14 residues. The CDR3 sequence is CASNAGGLNTEAFF. The CDR3 DNA is TGTGCCAGTAATGCAGGGGGCTTGAACACTGAAGCTTTCTTT. Filled out from reference TRBV19 and TRBJ1-1, the complete variable domain reads DGGITQSPKYLFRKEGQNVTLSCEQNLNHDAMYWYRQDPGQGLRLIYYSQIVNDFQKGDIAEGYSVSREKKESFPLTVTSAQKNPTAFYLCASNAGGLNTEAFFGQGTRLTVV.

This CDR3 reads CASSLVRGGGETQYF. The DNA of the CDR3 is TGTGCCAGCAGCTTAGTTCGAGGGGGTGGAGAGACCCAGTACTTC. The V gene is TRBV7-9, the J gene TRBJ2-5; D possibly corresponds to TRBD1 (6 bases). V was trimmed by 1 base and J by 4 bases, leaving 13 bases between them. This CDR3 spans 15 amino acids. Germline V gene lookup returns CDR1 SEHNR and CDR2 FQNEAQ (reference sequence). The full variable domain, completed using reference TRBV7-9 and TRBJ2-5, is DTGVSQNPRHKITKRGQNVTFRCDPISEHNRLYWYRQTLGQGPEFLTYFQNEAQLEKSRLLSDRFSAERPKGSFSTLEIQRTEQGDSAMYLCASSLVRGGGETQYFGPGTRLLVL.

The CDR3 region is CASSQGLADEQFF. DNA of the CDR3: TGTGCCAGCAGTCAGGGACTAGCGGACGAGCAGTTCTTC. The rearrangement joins TRBV25-1 to TRBJ2-1; 11 bases agree with TRBD2. From germline, CDR1 is MGHDK and CDR2 SYGVNS. V dropped 5 bases and J dropped 10; count of bases not matched to a gene: 4. This CDR3 region has 13 residues.

This chain uses TRBV5-1 with TRBJ2-5; 9 positions match TRBD2. The CDR3 covers 17 residues. Germline CDR1 is SGHRS and CDR2 is YFSETQ. J gave up 4 bases and V 4 bases, and 14 bases lay outside the gene matches. DNA for the CDR3: TGCGCCAGCAGCCCCTCGGCGGGGGGGACGGGGCGAGAGACCCAGTACTTC. This encodes CASSPSAGGTGRETQYF.

The V call is TRBV2, the J call TRBJ2-5; TRBD1 aligns across 7 bases. The V segment lost 6 bases and the J segment 2 bases; nucleotides outside the gene matches: 9. The germline V gene encodes CDR1 SNHLY and CDR2 FYNNEI. The CDR3 totals 15 residues. CDR3 loop: CASRALGTVQETQYF. The DNA for the CDR3 is TGTGCCAGCAGAGCCCTCGGGACAGTACAAGAGACCCAGTACTTC.

V usage is TRBV19 and J usage is TRBJ1-4, with no clear D. The CDR3 extends over 14 amino acids. V was trimmed by 4 bases and J by 6 bases, leaving 12 bases between them. In germline, CDR1 is LNHDA, CDR2 SQIVND (reference sequence). The CDR3 nucleotides are TGTGCCAGTAGTACGGACGGGGAGCATGAAAAACTGTTTTTT. This codes for CASSTDGEHEKLFF. The variable domain in full, completed from reference TRBV19 and TRBJ1-4, reads DGGITQSPKYLFRKEGQNVTLSCEQNLNHDAMYWYRQDPGQGLRLIYYSQIVNDFQKGDIAEGYSVSREKKESFPLTVTSAQKNPTAFYLCASSTDGEHEKLFFGSGTQLSVL.

This clone was counted a few times. The rearrangement links TRBV4-1 to TRBJ1-5; tentative D call: TRBD1 (5 bases). CDR3 length: 16 amino acids. In germline, CDR1 is MGHRA, CDR2 YSYEKL. Trimming took off 3 bases at V and 2 bases at J, with 14 bases between the two ends. Here the CDR3 reads CASSHAGYGGNQPQHF. The CDR3 DNA sequence: TGCGCCAGCAGCCACGCAGGGTACGGCGGCAATCAGCCCCAGCATTTT.

The V and J genes are TRBV7-9 and TRBJ2-2, with a weak D call TRBD1 (5 bases). V shed 0 bases and J shed 8 bases, with 7 bases lying between them. The CDR3 sequence is 13 residues long. Per germline, CDR1 SEHNR and CDR2 FQNEAQ (reference sequence). The CDR3 loop is CASSLAQGGELFF. CDR3 DNA sequence: TGTGCCAGCAGCTTAGCGCAGGGAGGGGAGCTGTTTTTT.

The chain joins TRBV5-4 to TRBJ2-7; 9 nucleotides match TRBD1. Trimming at V came to 3 bases and at J to 3 bases, leaving 7 bases not matched to a gene. The CDR3 is 15 amino acids. In germline, CDR1 is SGHNT, CDR2 YYREEE (reference sequence). The CDR3 loop is CASSSPGTGRYEQYF. CDR3 sequence (DNA): TGTGCCAGCAGCTCTCCCGGGACAGGGCGCTACGAGCAGTACTTC. Full variable domain (remainder filled in from reference TRBV5-4 and TRBJ2-7): ETGVTQSPTHLIKTRGQQVTLRCSSQSGHNTVSWYQQALGQGPQFIFQYYREEENGRGNFPPRFSGLQFPNYSSELNVNALELDDSALYLCASSSPGTGRYEQYFGPGTRLTVT.

The chain joins TRBV21-1 to TRBJ1-6. TRBV21-1 counts as a pseudogene. The CDR3 is 18 residues long. The CDR3 sequence is CASSNCEGTRALNSPLHF. DNA of the CDR3: TGTGCCAGCAGCAACTGCGAGGGCACCCGAGCCTTAAATTCACCCCTCCACTTT.

J is TRBJ2-2 and V is TRBV2; 7 bases agree with TRBD1. CDR1 and CDR2 from the germline V gene are SNHLY and FYNNEI. Trimming at V came to 7 bases and at J to 2 bases, leaving 7 bases not matched to a gene. The CDR3 extends over 15 amino acids. CDR3 nucleotides: TGTGCCAGCAAAAGGGCAGGGGGAAACACCGGGGAGCTGTTTTTT. Protein: CASKRAGGNTGELFF.

This clone was counted only a few times. The genes are TRBV5-1 and TRBJ1-1; TRBD1 might be the D (6 bases). Trimming shortened V by 4 bases and J by 0 bases, and 16 bases separated the two germline ends. The CDR3 runs 16 residues. The germline V gene has CDR1 SGHRS and CDR2 YFSETQ. The CDR3 sequence is CASSETGSGMNTEAFF. CDR3 coding DNA: TGCGCCAGCAGCGAAACAGGGTCGGGTATGAACACTGAAGCTTTCTTT.

The chain couples TRBV28 to TRBJ2-3; 11 positions agree with TRBD2. The CDR3 totals 15 residues. CDR1 is MDHEN and CDR2 is SYDVKM in the germline V gene. Trimming took 5 bases from V and 1 from J; bases not matched to a gene: 2. The DNA for the CDR3 is TGTGCCAGCAGTATACTAGCGGGGGGCACAGATACGCAGTATTTT. It is translated as CASSILAGGTDTQYF. Complete variable domain (other parts from reference TRBV28 and TRBJ2-3): DVKVTQSSRYLVKRTGEKVFLECVQDMDHENMFWYRQDPGLGLRLIYFSYDVKMKEKGDIPEGYSVSREKKERFSLILESASTNQTSMYLCASSILAGGTDTQYFGPGTRLTVL.

The rearrangement uses TRBV28 and TRBJ2-3, with 8 nucleotides matching TRBD2. This CDR3 region has 15 residues. Losses at the gene ends were 8 bases for V and 2 bases for J; bases not matched to a gene: 9. Germline values: CDR1 MDHEN, CDR2 SYDVKM. The CDR3 DNA reads TGTGCCAGCCTCCTCGCGGGGGGCTCCACAGATACGCAGTATTTT. It specifies CASLLAGGSTDTQYF. Complete variable domain (other parts from reference TRBV28 and TRBJ2-3): DVKVTQSSRYLVKRTGEKVFLECVQDMDHENMFWYRQDPGLGLRLIYFSYDVKMKEKGDIPEGYSVSREKKERFSLILESASTNQTSMYLCASLLAGGSTDTQYFGPGTRLTVL.

The rearrangement joins TRBV5-1 to TRBJ1-4; D might be TRBD1 (5 bases). The germline V gene has CDR1 SGHRS and CDR2 YFSETQ. Trimming shortened V by 4 bases and J by 1 base, and 11 bases separated the two germline ends. This CDR3 comprises 15 residues. CDR3 sequence (DNA): TGCGCCAGCAGCGCCACAGGTTTAACTAATGAAAAACTGTTTTTT. This codes for CASSATGLTNEKLFF.

The V gene is TRBV19, the J gene TRBJ2-1; D remains unclear. The germline V and J ends were trimmed by 3 bases and 0 bases, with 3 bases remaining between them. Per the germline V gene, CDR1 is LNHDA and CDR2 is SQIVND (reference sequence). This CDR3 contains 13 residues. CDR3 loop: CASSISSYNEQFF. The CDR3 DNA is TGTGCCAGTAGTATTAGCTCCTACAATGAGCAGTTCTTC.

The CDR3 DNA is TGCAGCGCTGGGACAGGGAGATACGAGCAGTACTTC. It is translated as CSAGTGRYEQYF. The chain uses TRBV29-1 and TRBJ2-7; 9 bases line up with TRBD1. With V trimmed by 7 bases and J by 4 bases, 5 bases remained unmatched. CDR3 length: 12 residues. Germline values: CDR1 SQVTM, CDR2 ANQGSEA.

This clone was found once. This chain connects TRBV5-8 to TRBJ1-4; D is possibly TRBD1 (5 bases). Germline V lookup: CDR1 SGHTS, CDR2 YDEGEE. CDR3 length: 14 residues. The V end was cut by 3 bases, the J end by 1 base, with 7 bases between. The CDR3 nucleotides read TGTGCCAGCAGCTCCAGGGTAACTAATGAAAAACTGTTTTTT. Its translation is CASSSRVTNEKLFF.

V usage is TRBV11-2 and J usage is TRBJ2-7; 8 nucleotides line up with TRBD2. The CDR3 is 16 amino acids. Losses at the gene ends were 0 bases for V and 6 bases for J; bases not matched to a gene: 10. Looked up from germline, CDR1 is SGHAT and CDR2 is FQNNGV. CDR3 DNA: TGTGCCAGCAGCTTAGATCGGGTACAGCGGGGGTCCGAGCAGTACTTC. The encoded protein is CASSLDRVQRGSEQYF.

This clone occurred once. J is TRBJ1-1 and V is TRBV2; 7 nucleotides line up with TRBD1. The CDR3 extends over 13 amino acids. The germline V gene has CDR1 SNHLY and CDR2 FYNNEI. Trimming cost V 7 bases and J 1 base; bases outside gene matches: 3. This chain's CDR3 is CASKGQQNTEAFF. In nucleotides, the CDR3 is TGTGCCAGCAAGGGACAGCAGAACACTGAAGCTTTCTTT.

The chain has TRBV2 and TRBJ1-2; TRBD1 matches at 8 bases. The V gene's germline CDR1 is SNHLY and CDR2 FYNNEI. This CDR3 has 13 residues. V shed 7 bases and J 7 bases; nucleotides not matched to a gene: 8. The CDR3 sequence: CASTDPGGSGYTF. The CDR3 DNA follows: TGTGCCAGCACCGACCCAGGGGGCAGTGGCTACACCTTC.

The chain has TRBV5-4 and TRBJ2-3; 15 bases are a match to TRBD2. The CDR3 is made up of 17 amino acids. Germline CDR1 SGHNT, CDR2 YYREEE (reference sequence). J was trimmed by 3 bases and V by 2 bases; bases with no gene match: 4. The CDR3, as DNA: TGTGCCAGCAGCTTCCTCGGGACTAGCGGGGGGACAGATACGCAGTATTTT. This encodes CASSFLGTSGGTDTQYF.

V gene TRBV18 combines with J gene TRBJ2-3, with 10 nucleotides matching TRBD1. The CDR3 covers 15 residues. Germline values: CDR1 KGHSH, CDR2 LQKENI. The ends lost 6 bases at V and 2 bases at J; junction bases unmatched: 5. DNA of the CDR3: TGTGCCAGCTCGATGACAGGGGGCATCACAGATACGCAGTATTTT. This codes for CASSMTGGITDTQYF.

This sequence joins TRBV7-6 and TRBJ1-5, with a weak D call TRBD1 (5 bases). The CDR3 is made up of 18 amino acids. Between the trimmed V and J ends, which lost 5 bases and 4 bases, there was a span of 24 bases. The germline V gene has CDR1 SGHVS and CDR2 FNYEAQ. CDR3 residues: CASSPWGLGGLRNQPQHF. The DNA for the CDR3 is TGTGCCAGCAGCCCATGGGGCCTCGGGGGGTTGCGAAATCAGCCCCAGCATTTT. Complete variable domain (other parts from reference TRBV7-6 and TRBJ1-5): GAGVSQSPRYKVTKRGQDVALRCDPISGHVSLYWYRQALGQGPEFLTYFNYEAQQDKSGLPNDRFSAERPEGSISTLTIQRTEQRDSAMYRCASSPWGLGGLRNQPQHFGDGTRLSIL.